This paragraph reports one TCR beta chain. TCRdb called the 5' RACE reads again in MiXCR, with one record for every CDR3 protein. This sample has fewer than 450,000 distinct CDR3 sequences, with 28% found just once. This entry belongs to a study of identical twins' blood T cells. CDR3 length equals 11 residues. Germline V lookup: CDR1 DFQATT, CDR2 SNEGSKA (reference sequence). This clonotype originated in a woman aged 18-49 years in good health. The chain has TRBV20-1 and TRBJ2-5; D is unresolved. Sequenced sample: PBMCs. The CDR3 DNA is TGCAATGCGCCCTGGGGAGAGACCCAGTACTTC. This encodes CNAPWGETQYF.